This is a list of T cell receptor beta chains from one sample in a study of T cell repertoires in cytomegalovirus infection. TCRdb reanalysed the reads using MiXCR and keeps one entry per CDR3 protein. The profile covers hundreds of thousands of distinct CDR3 sequences, with 8% to 10% appearing a single time and approximately 2.4% taken by the ten largest. The sample was PBMCs. Receptors were obtained from a human donor in good health (CMV status not recorded). Some clones in this sample may be carry-over from other donors' samples. CDR3s include the opening cysteine and the closing phenylalanine or tryptophan. The D gene is left open where the match is weak. Clone size, where shown, is once, few, many, or a class for clones that have expanded.

TGTGCTAGCAGCATCCGGGACAGTGGGGCAACCCAGTACTTC,CASSIRDSGATQYF,14,TRBJ2-5,NA,TRBD1,TRBV7-7
TGTGCCACCAGCCGGGACGACAGGGTTGTTACTGAAGCTTTCTTT,CATSRDDRVVTEAFF,15,TRBJ1-1,many,TRBD1,TRBV15
TGTGCCAGCAGTTTACGACAGGCCACAGATACGCAGTATTTT,CASSLRQATDTQYF,14,TRBJ2-3,many,NA,TRBV12-3/TRBV12-4
TGTGCCAGCAGCTTGGGGACTAGCGGGGGGGCCGTAGATACGCAGTATTTT,CASSLGTSGGAVDTQYF,17,TRBJ2-3,many,TRBD2,TRBV7-2
TGTGCCAGCAGTTTATCAGGGTCGTGGACCGGGGAGCTGTTTTTT,CASSLSGSWTGELFF,15,TRBJ2-2,many,NA,TRBV27
TGCAGCGTTCGATCCTCACGACAGGTCACTAACTATGGCTACACCTTC,CSVRSSRQVTNYGYTF,16,TRBJ1-2,NA,NA,TRBV29-1
TGTGCCAGCAGTCCACTTGGGGCTAGAAGTCAGCCCCAGCATTTT,CASSPLGARSQPQHF,15,TRBJ1-5,many,NA,TRBV28
TGTGCCAGCTCACCTTCTACATCTGAAGCTTTCTTT,CASSPSTSEAFF,12,TRBJ1-1,many,NA,TRBV18
TGCAGCGTTTGGACGAGCGGGGAGCTGTTTTTT,CSVWTSGELFF,11,TRBJ2-2,many,NA,TRBV29-1
TGTGCCAGCAGGCACCAGGACCAAGAGACCCAGTACTTC,CASRHQDQETQYF,13,TRBJ2-5,many,NA,TRBV6-2/TRBV6-3
TGTGCCACCAGTGATGAGGACAGCCTAAATCAGCCCCAGCATTTT,CATSDEDSLNQPQHF,15,TRBJ1-5,NA,NA,TRBV24-1
TGCAGTGCTAGAGATCAAGGGACAAGGCGTGGGTTTGCCACTGAAGCTTTCTTT,CSARDQGTRRGFATEAFF,18,TRBJ1-1,NA,NA,TRBV20-1
TGTGCCAGCAGGACCCCAGGGGACACAGATACGCAGTATTTT,CASRTPGDTDTQYF,14,TRBJ2-3,many,NA,TRBV6-5
TGTGCCAGCAGCCTTATGGGACAGGGCTATGGCTACACCTTC,CASSLMGQGYGYTF,14,TRBJ1-2,NA,TRBD1,TRBV14
TGTGCCATCGCAGCGGGCTCCTCGGACAGCCGGTTCGAGGGCCAGTACTTC,CAIAAGSSDSRFEGQYF,17,TRBJ2-5,many,NA,TRBV10-3
TGTGCCAGCAGCGTAGGGGGTCAGATTACTTACACCGGGGAGCTGTTTTTT,CASSVGGQITYTGELFF,17,TRBJ2-2,many,NA,TRBV9
TGCAGCGTCTCAGAGGTATTTCCAAGGACAGATACGCAGTATTTT,CSVSEVFPRTDTQYF,15,TRBJ2-3,many,NA,TRBV29-1
TGTGCCAGCAGCTTGGGACACGCCTTGCTTGGTGAGCAGTTCTTC,CASSLGHALLGEQFF,15,TRBJ2-1,NA,NA,TRBV7-9
TGTGCCAGCAGTCAGGGACCCGCATCAGGCTATGGCTACACCTTC,CASSQGPASGYGYTF,15,TRBJ1-2,NA,NA,TRBV6-5
TGCGCCAGCAGCTTGGGACAGGGAATCGTCGGTGGCTACACCTTC,CASSLGQGIVGGYTF,15,TRBJ1-2,many,TRBD1,TRBV5-1
TGTGCCAGCAGTTTAACTCCCTTTTCCAAAAACATTCAGTACTTC,CASSLTPFSKNIQYF,15,TRBJ2-4,many,NA,TRBV6-5
TGCAGTGGTGACAGGGATACAACTAATGAAAAACTGTTTTTT,CSGDRDTTNEKLFF,14,TRBJ1-4,few,TRBD1,TRBV20-1
TGTGCCAGCAGCTTCAGCTATAGCAATCAGCCCCAGCATTTT,CASSFSYSNQPQHF,14,TRBJ1-5,many,NA,TRBV6-2/TRBV6-3
TGTGCCAGCAGTTTGAATAGGGACCACGAGCAGTACTTC,CASSLNRDHEQYF,13,TRBJ2-7,many,NA,TRBV5-5
TGTGCCATCAGTGACATCCAGGGGCGTTCGGGCGGGCTGTTTTTT,CAISDIQGRSGGLFF,15,TRBJ2-2,many,NA,TRBV10-3
TGTGCCAGCAGACCAGGTGGACCCATGAACACTGAAGCTTTCTTT,CASRPGGPMNTEAFF,15,TRBJ1-1,NA,NA,TRBV7-9
TGTGCCAGCACCTCACGGGGGGATCGCACAGATACGCAGTATTTT,CASTSRGDRTDTQYF,15,TRBJ2-3,many,TRBD2,TRBV7-9
TGTGCCAGCAGCTTCGGGGGGGCCCCCTACGAGCAGTACTTC,CASSFGGAPYEQYF,14,TRBJ2-7,many,TRBD2,TRBV7-8
TGTGCCACGGACGCGGGGGTGAACACAGATACGCAGTATTTT,CATDAGVNTDTQYF,14,TRBJ2-3,few,TRBD2,TRBV28
TGCAGTGCTAGAAGGCGGGGGTCGCAAGGGACCCAGTACTTC,CSARRRGSQGTQYF,14,TRBJ2-5,many,TRBD2,TRBV20-1
TGCAGCGCTCAACCAGTACGGGCCGGGGAGACCCAGTACTTC,CSAQPVRAGETQYF,14,TRBJ2-5,many,NA,TRBV29-1
TGTGCCAGCCGCCTAGACAGGGCCACTGAAGCTTTCTTT,CASRLDRATEAFF,13,TRBJ1-1,few,TRBD1,TRBV6-5
TGTGCCAGCAGCCCGTTCGGATGGGGGGCACAAGAGACCCAGTACTTC,CASSPFGWGAQETQYF,16,TRBJ2-5,many,NA,TRBV6-2/TRBV6-3
TGTGCCAGCAGCTTGGTTCCCGGGGGGGCATCAGATACGCAGTATTTT,CASSLVPGGASDTQYF,16,TRBJ2-3,many,TRBD2,TRBV5-6
TGTGCCAGCAGCTTAGACAGGGTCGGTGAGCAGTTCTTC,CASSLDRVGEQFF,13,TRBJ2-1,many,NA,TRBV7-2
TGCAGTTCCATGTCCACTTACAATGAGCAGTTCTTC,CSSMSTYNEQFF,12,TRBJ2-1,NA,NA,TRBV20-1
TGTGCCAGCAGCCGGAGGACAGGCTCCTACGAGCAGTACTTC,CASSRRTGSYEQYF,14,TRBJ2-7,many,TRBD1,TRBV7-9
TGTGCCAGCAGTTATGGATTACAGCGGGGGGGCACAGATACGCAGTATTTT,CASSYGLQRGGTDTQYF,17,TRBJ2-3,few,TRBD2,TRBV6-2/TRBV6-3
TGTGCCAGCGAGACAGGGAGGAATCAGCCCCAGCATTTT,CASETGRNQPQHF,13,TRBJ1-5,many,TRBD1,TRBV2
TGTGCCAGCAGCTTTGATGGCCGCTCCTACAATGAGCAGTTCTTC,CASSFDGRSYNEQFF,15,TRBJ2-1,many,NA,TRBV7-9
TGTGCCAGCAGCCCGACTGTGATGTATGGCTACACCTTC,CASSPTVMYGYTF,13,TRBJ1-2,many,NA,TRBV5-5
TGTGCCAGCAGTTTTTCGACAGGGTGGACTGAAGCTTTCTTT,CASSFSTGWTEAFF,14,TRBJ1-1,many,TRBD1,TRBV12-3/TRBV12-4
TGTGCCAGCGGGCGAACCACTGAAGCTTTCTTT,CASGRTTEAFF,11,TRBJ1-1,many,NA,TRBV27
TGCGGAACCAGTGGATGGGGGGAGACCCAGTACTTC,CGTSGWGETQYF,12,TRBJ2-5,few,NA,TRBV20-1
TGTGCCAGCAGTGCAAACAGGGTCACTGAAGCTTTCTTT,CASSANRVTEAFF,13,TRBJ1-1,NA,NA,TRBV25-1
TGTGCCAGCAGGGGGACAGGCCGTATTTTAGGGGCCAACGTCCTGACTTTC,CASRGTGRILGANVLTF,17,TRBJ2-6,many,TRBD1,TRBV28
TGTGCCAGCAGCGTCACAAGTGAGCAGTTCTTC,CASSVTSEQFF,11,TRBJ2-1,many,NA,TRBV7-2
TGCAGCGTTATGGGAATCTATGGCTACACCTTC,CSVMGIYGYTF,11,TRBJ1-2,few,NA,TRBV29-1
TGTGCCAGCAGCCTGGAGGGGGGGGATGAGCAGTTCTTC,CASSLEGGDEQFF,13,TRBJ2-1,many,NA,TRBV28
TGTGCCAGCAGCTTGGAGGGACAGGGGTACAATACTGGGGCCAACGTCCTGACTTTC,CASSLEGQGYNTGANVLTF,19,TRBJ2-6,many,TRBD1,TRBV5-6
TGTGCCAGCAGCCAAACAGGGTCAACAGCCAAAAACATTCAGTACTTC,CASSQTGSTAKNIQYF,16,TRBJ2-4,many,NA,TRBV7-2
TGTGCCAGTAGTCGGGGCCGGGGACAGGGGGGAGGCTACACCTTC,CASSRGRGQGGGYTF,15,TRBJ1-2,few,TRBD1,TRBV19
TGCAGTGCCAGCCCGGGGGACAGGGGGGGCAACGAGCAGTACTTC,CSASPGDRGGNEQYF,15,TRBJ2-7,many,TRBD1,TRBV20-1
TGTGCCAGCAGCCTCTCCAGTTGGGATGGCTACACCTTC,CASSLSSWDGYTF,13,TRBJ1-2,many,NA,TRBV3-1